These 15 T cell receptor beta chains originate from one sample sequenced in a study of cytomegalovirus exposure and HLA in healthy donors. Method: immunoSEQ multiplex PCR; TCRdb's copy keeps in-frame clones and lacks some. The sample records roughly 200,000 clones, roughly 81% being singletons. Sequences were obtained from PBMCs. Receptor source: a woman aged 25 to 39 in good health and CMV-seronegative.

The chain carries TRBV5-4 and TRBJ2-1, with 11 bases lining up with TRBD1. The CDR3 covers 15 residues. Germline trimming cut 5 bases from V and 5 bases from J; bases unmatched to any gene: 6. Germline V CDR1 and CDR2: SGHNT, YYREEE (reference sequence). This CDR3 reads CASRTGQGANNEQFF. In nucleotides, the CDR3 is TGTGCCAGCAGAACTGGACAGGGGGCGAACAATGAGCAGTTCTTC.

In DNA, the CDR3 is TGTGCCAGCAGTTTAGGGGCAGGGGGGCGCGAGGAGCTGTTTTTT. It specifies CASSLGAGGREELFF. The chain carries TRBV28 and TRBJ2-2; a weak D match, TRBD1 (7 bases). This CDR3 region has 15 residues. In germline, CDR1 is MDHEN, CDR2 SYDVKM. V was clipped by 2 bases and J by 10 bases, with 17 bases between them.

This rearrangement joins TRBV6-5 to TRBJ1-5, with D tentatively TRBD1 (5 bases). The germline gives CDR1 MNHEY, CDR2 SVGAGI. The CDR3 contains 15 residues. Trimming cost V 0 bases and J 0 bases, with 6 bases left between them. CDR3 loop: CASSYSTVSNQPQHF. The CDR3 DNA reads TGTGCCAGCAGTTACTCGACAGTTAGCAATCAGCCCCAGCATTTT.

V usage is TRBV27 and J usage is TRBJ1-1; D possibly corresponds to TRBD1 (6 bases). The CDR3 totals 14 residues. Germline CDR1 reads MNHEY; CDR2 reads SMNVEV (reference sequence). Deletions cut 4 bases from V and 0 bases from J, with 9 bases between. The CDR3 spells CASSSDRMNTEAFF. In nucleotides, the CDR3 is TGTGCCAGCAGTTCTGACAGGATGAACACTGAAGCTTTCTTT.

This rearrangement joins TRBV5-1 to TRBJ2-4; 12 bases are shared with TRBD1. Germline lookup yields CDR1 SGHRS and CDR2 YFSETQ. The trim removed 4 bases at V and 0 bases at J, leaving 14 bases unmatched. The CDR3 length is 20 residues. The CDR3 loop reads CASSGGTGGELLLAKNIQYF. CDR3 nucleotide sequence: TGCGCCAGCAGCGGTGGGACAGGGGGCGAACTACTTCTAGCCAAAAACATTCAGTACTTC.

V and J are TRBV18 and TRBJ1-5; D is unresolved. V was trimmed by 3 bases and J by 1 base, leaving 7 bases between them. This CDR3 comprises 14 residues. In germline, CDR1 is KGHSH, CDR2 LQKENI. The CDR3 DNA follows: TGTGCCAGCTCACCCTTCGGGAGCAATCAGCCCCAGCATTTT. It yields the protein CASSPFGSNQPQHF.

This chain connects TRBV6-6 to TRBJ2-7, with 7 positions matching TRBD2. Germline V lookup: CDR1 MNHNY, CDR2 SVGAGI (reference sequence). V lost 7 bases, J lost 0 bases, and 12 bases stayed unmatched. The CDR3 totals 16 residues. This chain's CDR3 is CASTPKALASSYEQYF. The CDR3 bases are TGTGCCAGCACCCCGAAGGCACTAGCGAGCTCCTACGAGCAGTACTTC.

The genes are TRBV30 and TRBJ2-3, with D perhaps matching TRBD2 (5 bases). Germline V CDR1 and CDR2: GTSNPN, SVGIG (reference sequence). The ends were cut back, 5 bases at V and 0 bases at J, with 15 bases in the middle. The CDR3 sequence is 15 residues long. The CDR3 reads CAWAPRGISTDTQYF. The CDR3 coding sequence is TGTGCCTGGGCCCCCCGGGGTATCAGCACAGATACGCAGTATTTT.

The rearrangement links TRBV5-1 to TRBJ2-5, with D possibly matching TRBD1 (6 bases). Trimming left V 6 bases short and J 0 bases short, with 12 bases between. Germline V gene sequence: CDR1 SGHRS, CDR2 YFSETQ. The CDR3 extends over 14 amino acids. The CDR3 nucleotides read TGCGCCAGCACTTTGGACAGCCACCAAGAGACCCAGTACTTC. Its translation: CASTLDSHQETQYF.

The chain combines TRBV5-6 with TRBJ2-7, with a tentative D call TRBD2 (5 bases). The CDR3 is made up of 13 amino acids. V was clipped by 2 bases and J by 2 bases, with 8 bases between them. Germline CDR1 SGHDT, CDR2 YYEEEE. The CDR3 is CASSLTGTYEQYF. In nucleotides, the CDR3 is TGTGCCAGCAGCTTAACGGGAACCTACGAGCAGTACTTC.

J is TRBJ2-5 and V is TRBV5-1; 14 bases are a match to TRBD2. This CDR3 is built from 15 residues. Germline assignment: CDR1 SGHRS and CDR2 YFSETQ. The V and J ends lost 7 bases and 4 bases, in that order; junction bases with no gene match: 6. Written as DNA, the CDR3 is TGCGCCAGCGCCACCGGGACTAGCGGGGGAGAGACCCAGTACTTC. Amino acid sequence: CASATGTSGGETQYF.

The chain joins TRBV10-3 to TRBJ1-2, with D unresolved. Germline assignment: CDR1 ENHRY and CDR2 SYGVKD. V lost 0 bases to trimming and J lost 4 bases, with 9 bases between them. There are 14 residues in the CDR3. This CDR3 reads CAISESATRYGYTF. CDR3 coding DNA: TGTGCCATCAGTGAGTCAGCTACGCGCTATGGCTACACCTTC.

This chain connects TRBV21-1 to TRBJ1-1. TRBV21-1 is listed as a pseudogene. The CDR3 extends over 13 amino acids. CDR3 bases: TGTGCCAGCAGCAAAAACGGGTCAGCTGAAGCTTTCTTT. As protein: CASSKNGSAEAFF.

This clone was counted only a few times. The chain joins TRBV30 to TRBJ1-1, with a weak D call TRBD1 (5 bases). The CDR3 contains 14 residues. The V end was cut by 2 bases, the J end by 7 bases, with 17 bases between. The germline V gene has CDR1 GTSNPN and CDR2 SVGIG (reference sequence). The CDR3 region has the DNA TGTGCCTGGAGTCCTCAGGGTATGATGGGTGAAGCTTTCTTT. Protein sequence: CAWSPQGMMGEAFF. Combining the CDR3 with reference TRBV30 and TRBJ1-1 gives the whole variable domain SQTIHQWPATLVQPVGSPLSLECTVEGTSNPNLYWYRQAAGRGLQLLFYSVGIGQISSEVPQNLSASRPQDRQFILSSKKLLLSDSGFYLCAWSPQGMMGEAFFGQGTRLTVV.

The chain is built from TRBV6-4 and TRBJ1-1; 7 bases map to TRBD1. CDR1 is MRHNA, CDR2 SNTAGT, per germline. Trimming took 3 bases from V and 0 from J; bases not matched to a gene: 7. The CDR3 sequence is 16 residues long. CDR3 loop: CASSDRGTELNTEAFF. DNA of the CDR3: TGTGCCAGCAGTGATCGGGGGACAGAACTGAACACTGAAGCTTTCTTT.